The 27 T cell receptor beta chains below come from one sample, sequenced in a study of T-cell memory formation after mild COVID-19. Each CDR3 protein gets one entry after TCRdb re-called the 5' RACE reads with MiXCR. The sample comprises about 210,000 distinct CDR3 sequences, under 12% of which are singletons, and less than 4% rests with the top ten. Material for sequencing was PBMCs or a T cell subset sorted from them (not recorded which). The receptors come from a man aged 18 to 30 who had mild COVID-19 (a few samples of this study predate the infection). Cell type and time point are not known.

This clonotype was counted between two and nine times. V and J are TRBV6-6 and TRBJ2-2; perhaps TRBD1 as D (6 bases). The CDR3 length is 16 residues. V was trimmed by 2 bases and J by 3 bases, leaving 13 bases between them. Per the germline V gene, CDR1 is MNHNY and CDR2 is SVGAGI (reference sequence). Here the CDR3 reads CASSYSPRGYTGELFF. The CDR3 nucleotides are TGTGCCAGCAGTTACAGTCCTAGGGGGTACACCGGGGAGCTGTTTTTT.

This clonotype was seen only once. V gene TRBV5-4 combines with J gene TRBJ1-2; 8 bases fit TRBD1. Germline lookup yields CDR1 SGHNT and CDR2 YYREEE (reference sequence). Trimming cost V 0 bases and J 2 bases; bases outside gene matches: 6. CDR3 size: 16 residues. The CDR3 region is CASSLEGWDRNYGYTF. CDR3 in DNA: TGTGCCAGCAGCTTGGAAGGGTGGGACAGGAACTATGGCTACACCTTC.

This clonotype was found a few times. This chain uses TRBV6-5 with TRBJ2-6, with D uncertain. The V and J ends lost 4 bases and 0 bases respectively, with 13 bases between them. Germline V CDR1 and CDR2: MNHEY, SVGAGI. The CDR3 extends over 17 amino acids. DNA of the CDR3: TGTGCCAGCAGTTTTACCTACAGCAGCTCTGGGGCCAACGTCCTGACTTTC. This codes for CASSFTYSSSGANVLTF.

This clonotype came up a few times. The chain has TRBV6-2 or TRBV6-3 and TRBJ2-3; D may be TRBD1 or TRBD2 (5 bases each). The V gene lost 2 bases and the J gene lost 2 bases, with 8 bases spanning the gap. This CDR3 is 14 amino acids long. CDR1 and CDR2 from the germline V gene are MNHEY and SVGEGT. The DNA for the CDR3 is TGTGCCAGCAGTTACGGGGGATACACAGATACGCAGTATTTT. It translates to CASSYGGYTDTQYF.

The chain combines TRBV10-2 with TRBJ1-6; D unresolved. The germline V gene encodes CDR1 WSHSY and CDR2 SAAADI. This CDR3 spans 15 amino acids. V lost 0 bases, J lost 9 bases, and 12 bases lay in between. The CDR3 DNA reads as TGCGCCAGCAGTGAGTCGAATAGTCTCGGTTCACCCCTCCACTTT. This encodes CASSESNSLGSPLHF.

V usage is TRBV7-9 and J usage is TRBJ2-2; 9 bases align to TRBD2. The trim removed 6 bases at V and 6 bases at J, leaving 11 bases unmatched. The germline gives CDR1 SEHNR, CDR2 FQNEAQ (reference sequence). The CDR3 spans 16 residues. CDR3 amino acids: CASRPPGLARAGELFF. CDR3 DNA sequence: TGTGCCAGCAGACCTCCGGGACTAGCTAGGGCCGGGGAGCTGTTTTTT.

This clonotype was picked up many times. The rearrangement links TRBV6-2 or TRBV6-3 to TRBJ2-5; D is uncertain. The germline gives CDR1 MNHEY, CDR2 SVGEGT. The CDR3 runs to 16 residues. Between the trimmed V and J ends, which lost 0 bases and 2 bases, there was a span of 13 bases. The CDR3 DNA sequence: TGTGCCAGCAGTTACTCAGTCGCGTCAGGACAAGAGACCCAGTACTTC. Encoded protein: CASSYSVASGQETQYF.

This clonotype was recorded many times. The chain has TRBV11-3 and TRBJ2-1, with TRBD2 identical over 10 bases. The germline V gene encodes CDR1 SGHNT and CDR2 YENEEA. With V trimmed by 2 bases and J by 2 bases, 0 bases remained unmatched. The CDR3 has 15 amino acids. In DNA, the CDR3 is TGTGCCAGCAGCTTAACTAGCGGGGCCTACAATGAGCAGTTCTTC. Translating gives CASSLTSGAYNEQFF.

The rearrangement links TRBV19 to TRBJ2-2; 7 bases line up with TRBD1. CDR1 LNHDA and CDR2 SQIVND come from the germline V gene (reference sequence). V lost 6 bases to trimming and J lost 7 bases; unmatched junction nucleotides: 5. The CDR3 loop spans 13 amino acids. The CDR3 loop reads CASSRGIGGELFF. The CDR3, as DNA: TGTGCCAGTAGCAGGGGGATCGGCGGGGAGCTGTTTTTT.

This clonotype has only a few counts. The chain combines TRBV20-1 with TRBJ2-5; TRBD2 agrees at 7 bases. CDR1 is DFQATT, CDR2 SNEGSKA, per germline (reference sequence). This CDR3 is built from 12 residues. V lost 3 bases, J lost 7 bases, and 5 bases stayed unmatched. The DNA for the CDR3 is TGCAGTGCTAGGGATACGGGGGGGACCCAGTACTTC. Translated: CSARDTGGTQYF.

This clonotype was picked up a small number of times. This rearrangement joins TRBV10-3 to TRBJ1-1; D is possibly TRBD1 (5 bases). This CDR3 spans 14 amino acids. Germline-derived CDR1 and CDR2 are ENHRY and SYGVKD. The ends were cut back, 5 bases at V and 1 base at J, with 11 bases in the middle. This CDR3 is CAISRGTTNTEAFF. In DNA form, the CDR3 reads TGTGCCATCAGTCGGGGCACCACGAACACTGAAGCTTTCTTT.

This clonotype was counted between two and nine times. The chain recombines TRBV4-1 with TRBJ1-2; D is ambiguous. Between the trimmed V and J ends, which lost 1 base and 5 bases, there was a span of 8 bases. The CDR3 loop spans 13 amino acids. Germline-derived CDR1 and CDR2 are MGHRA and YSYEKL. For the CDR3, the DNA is TGCGCCAGCAGCCAAGCAACCGAATATGGCTACACCTTC. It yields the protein CASSQATEYGYTF.

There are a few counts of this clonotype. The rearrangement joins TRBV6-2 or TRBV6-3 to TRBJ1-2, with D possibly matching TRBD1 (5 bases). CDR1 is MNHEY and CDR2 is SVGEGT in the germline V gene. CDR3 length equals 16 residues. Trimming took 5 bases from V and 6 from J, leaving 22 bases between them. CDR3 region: CASSPLPGRRVDGYTF. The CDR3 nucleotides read TGTGCCAGCAGTCCTCTCCCGGGACGCCGTGTTGATGGCTACACCTTC.

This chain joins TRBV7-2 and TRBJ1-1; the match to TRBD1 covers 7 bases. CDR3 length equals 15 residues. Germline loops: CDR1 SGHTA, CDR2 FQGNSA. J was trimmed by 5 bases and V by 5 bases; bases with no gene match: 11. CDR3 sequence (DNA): TGTGCCAGCAGCAGGGCGGGACAGTATAATACTGAAGCTTTCTTT. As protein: CASSRAGQYNTEAFF.

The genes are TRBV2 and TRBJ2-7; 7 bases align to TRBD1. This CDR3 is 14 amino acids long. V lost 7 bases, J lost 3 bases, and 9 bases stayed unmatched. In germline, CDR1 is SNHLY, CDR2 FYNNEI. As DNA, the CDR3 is TGTGCCAGCACCGAAGGCAGGGGGAACTACGAGCAGTACGTC. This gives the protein CASTEGRGNYEQYV.

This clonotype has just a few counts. The CDR3 DNA sequence: TGTGCCAGCAGTTATCAAGGGTCCGGCACTGAAGCTTTCTTT. This encodes CASSYQGSGTEAFF. The chain uses TRBV6-2 or TRBV6-3 and TRBJ1-1, with D uncertain. Germline V gene data show CDR1 as MNHEY and CDR2 as SVGEGT. Deletions cut 3 bases from V and 4 bases from J, with 12 bases between. The CDR3 has 14 amino acids.

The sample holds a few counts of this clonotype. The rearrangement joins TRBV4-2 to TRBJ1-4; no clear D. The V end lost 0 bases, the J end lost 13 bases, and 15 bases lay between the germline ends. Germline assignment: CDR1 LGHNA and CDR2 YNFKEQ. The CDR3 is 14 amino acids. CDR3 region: CASSQDRIRASLFF. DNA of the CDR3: TGTGCCAGCAGCCAAGATCGGATACGGGCTTCACTGTTTTTT.

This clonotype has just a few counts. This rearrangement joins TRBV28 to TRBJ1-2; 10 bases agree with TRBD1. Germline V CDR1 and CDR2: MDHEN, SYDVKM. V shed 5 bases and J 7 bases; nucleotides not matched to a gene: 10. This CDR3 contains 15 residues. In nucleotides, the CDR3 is TGTGCCAGCAGTCCGGGACAGGGGCCCCCCCTTGGCTACACCTTC. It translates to CASSPGQGPPLGYTF.

CDR3: CASRMFQGANYGYTF. CDR3 DNA: TGTGCCAGTAGAATGTTCCAGGGAGCTAACTATGGCTACACCTTC. This sequence joins TRBV19 and TRBJ1-2, with D perhaps TRBD1 (5 bases). The V end was cut by 6 bases, the J end by 0 bases, with 14 bases between. The CDR3 contains 15 residues. Germline-derived CDR1 and CDR2 are LNHDA and SQIVND (reference sequence).

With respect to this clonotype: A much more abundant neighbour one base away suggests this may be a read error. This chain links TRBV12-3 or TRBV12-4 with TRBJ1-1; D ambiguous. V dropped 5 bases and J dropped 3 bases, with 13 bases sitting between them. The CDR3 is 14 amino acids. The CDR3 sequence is CASSTEVSYTEAFF. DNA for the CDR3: TGTGCCAGCAGTACTGAGGTGTCTTACACTGAAGCTTTCTTT.

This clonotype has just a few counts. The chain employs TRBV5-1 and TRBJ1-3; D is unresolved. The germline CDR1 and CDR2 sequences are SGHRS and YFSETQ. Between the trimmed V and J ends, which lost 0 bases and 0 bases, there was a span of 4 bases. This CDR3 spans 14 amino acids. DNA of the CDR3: TGCGCCAGCAGCTTGGAATACTCTGGAAACACCATATATTTT. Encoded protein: CASSLEYSGNTIYF.

CDR3 nucleotides: TGCGCCAGCAGCGTGACAGGGGGCAATTCTGGGGCCAACGTCCTGACTTTC. This sequence encodes CASSVTGGNSGANVLTF. The chain links TRBV5-1 to TRBJ2-6; 10 nucleotides align to TRBD1. The CDR3 totals 17 residues. Looked up from germline, CDR1 is SGHRS and CDR2 is YFSETQ. J was trimmed by 1 base and V by 4 bases; bases with no gene match: 5. The variable domain in full, with the rest retrieved from reference TRBV5-1 and TRBJ2-6, is KAGVTQTPRYLIKTRGQQVTLSCSPISGHRSVSWYQQTPGQGLQFLFEYFSETQRNKGNFPGRFSGRQFSNSRSEMNVSTLELGDSALYLCASSVTGGNSGANVLTFGAGSRLTVL.

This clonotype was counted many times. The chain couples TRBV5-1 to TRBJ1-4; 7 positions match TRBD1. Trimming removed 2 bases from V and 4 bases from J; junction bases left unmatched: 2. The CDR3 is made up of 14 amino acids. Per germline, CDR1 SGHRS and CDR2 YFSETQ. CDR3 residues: CASSFGTDNEKLFF. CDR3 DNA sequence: TGCGCCAGCAGCTTCGGGACAGATAATGAAAAACTGTTTTTT.

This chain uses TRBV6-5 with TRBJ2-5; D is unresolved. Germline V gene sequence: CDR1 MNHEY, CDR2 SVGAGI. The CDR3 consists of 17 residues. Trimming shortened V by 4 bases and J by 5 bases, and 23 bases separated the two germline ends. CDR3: CASSSSLAAPTMETQYF. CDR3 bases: TGTGCCAGCAGTTCATCCTTGGCCGCCCCCACAATGGAGACCCAGTACTTC.

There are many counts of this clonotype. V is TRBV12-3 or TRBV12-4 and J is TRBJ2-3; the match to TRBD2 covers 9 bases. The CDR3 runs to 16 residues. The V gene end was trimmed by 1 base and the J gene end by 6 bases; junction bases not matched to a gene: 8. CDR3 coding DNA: TGTGCCAGCAGTTTAGATTCTAGCGGGGCAACGGATACGCAGTATTTT. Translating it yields CASSLDSSGATDTQYF.

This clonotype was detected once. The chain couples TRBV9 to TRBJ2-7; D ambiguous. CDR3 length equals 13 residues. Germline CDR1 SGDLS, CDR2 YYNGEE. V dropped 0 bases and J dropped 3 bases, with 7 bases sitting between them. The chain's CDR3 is CASSVGPDYEQYV. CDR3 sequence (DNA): TGTGCCAGCAGCGTAGGACCCGACTACGAGCAGTACGTC.

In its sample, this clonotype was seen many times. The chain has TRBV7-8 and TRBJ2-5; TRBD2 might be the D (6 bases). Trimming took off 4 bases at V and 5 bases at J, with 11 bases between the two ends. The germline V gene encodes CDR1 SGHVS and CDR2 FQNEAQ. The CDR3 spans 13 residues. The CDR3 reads CASSSLAEETQYF. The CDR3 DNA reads TGTGCCAGCAGCTCCTTAGCGGAGGAGACCCAGTACTTC. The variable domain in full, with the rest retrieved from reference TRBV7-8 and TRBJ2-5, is GAGVSQSPRYKVAKRGQDVALRCDPISGHVSLFWYQQALGQGPEFLTYFQNEAQLDKSGLPSDRFFAERPEGSVSTLKIQRTQQEDSAVYLCASSSLAEETQYFGPGTRLLVL.